Only one count was recorded for the clone carrying this T cell receptor (beta chain). Germline V CDR1 and CDR2: SGHRS, YFSETQ. The CDR3 contains 14 residues. Trimming took 0 bases from V and 2 from J, leaving 7 bases between them. Contact with a PCR-confirmed or clinician-diagnosed COVID-19 case occurred within 2 weeks of entry. The record originates from a study of blood T cell repertoires in COVID-19. As originally analysed: Reference gene primers were amplified, and this amplification served to estimate nucleated cell counts. Sequencing used immunoSEQ multiplex PCR; TCRdb keeps in-frame clones, though not all of them. V, J and clone size were drawn from that table, and D and trimming were deduced from the DNA. This sample has more than 300,000 clones, with 90% found just once.

The source of this sequence is a woman aged 25 to 39 who had been exposed to COVID-19. Source material: PBMCs or T cells enriched from blood (not recorded which). This sequence joins TRBV5-1 and TRBJ2-3; D is unresolved. The CDR3 here is CASSLGISTDTQYF. CDR3 coding DNA: TGCGCCAGCAGCTTGGGTATCTCCACAGATACGCAGTATTTT.